The T cell receptor beta chain under discussion was sequenced for a study of PD-1 blockade in classical Hodgkin lymphoma. Study-wide results and caveats: Before treatment, complete responders showed about the same diversity as newly diagnosed patients. At C4D1, TCR diversity had climbed significantly for CD4+ cells, though not for CD8+ cells.

The time point was: cycle 4 day 1 (C4D1), after 5 to 7 weeks of nivolumab. No patient escaped relapse after autologous stem cell transplantation, and brentuximab vedotin exposure varied. Patients reached a best response of complete response, partial response or progressive disease. TCRdb keeps only in-frame clones here, not all; method: immunoSEQ multiplex PCR. This table has approximately 17,000 clones, around two thirds appearing once. The germline V gene has CDR1 SEHNR and CDR2 FQNEAQ (reference sequence). CDR3 length: 15 residues. V lost 5 bases, J lost 7 bases, and 9 bases stayed unmatched. Comments on this clone: The antigen is unknown.

The sequences come from peripheral blood mononuclear cells (PBMCs), collected before the fourth cycle of nivolumab. This chain joins TRBV7-9 and TRBJ1-2, with 11 bases fitting TRBD1. The sequence came from a human donor with classical Hodgkin lymphoma. CDR3: CASSTGTGGSGGYTF. The CDR3 nucleotides read TGTGCCAGCAGCACTGGGACAGGGGGATCTGGTGGCTACACCTTC.